These 23 T cell receptor beta chains were sequenced from one sample in a study of cytomegalovirus exposure and HLA in healthy donors. With 60 Vbeta and 13 Jbeta primers, the PCR was carried out. Sequenced by immunoSEQ multiplex PCR; TCRdb stores in-frame clones only, minus some. The sample lists more than 150,000 clones; approximately 84% were seen once. Sequenced sample: PBMCs. The source of these receptors is a man over 45 in good health and CMV-seropositive.

The chain is built from TRBV5-1 and TRBJ2-5; tentatively, D is TRBD2 (5 bases). V dropped 7 bases and J dropped 5 bases, with 12 bases sitting between them. The CDR3 covers 12 residues. Germline assignment: CDR1 SGHRS and CDR2 YFSETQ. CDR3 nucleotide sequence: TGCGCCAGCTCCGGGGTGCGGGAGACCCAGTACTTC. It is translated as CASSGVRETQYF. Together with reference TRBV5-1 and TRBJ2-5, the CDR3 gives the full variable domain: KAGVTQTPRYLIKTRGQQVTLSCSPISGHRSVSWYQQTPGQGLQFLFEYFSETQRNKGNFPGRFSGRQFSNSRSEMNVSTLELGDSALYLCASSGVRETQYFGPGTRLLVL.

The chain is built from TRBV30 and TRBJ2-3; maybe TRBD1 (5 bases). Germline V gene data show CDR1 as GTSNPN and CDR2 as SVGIG (reference sequence). V dropped 4 bases and J dropped 2 bases, with 13 bases sitting between them. The CDR3 covers 14 residues. CDR3 sequence: CAWTDRTSTDTQYF. The CDR3 nucleotides read TGTGCCTGGACCGACAGAACCTCCACAGATACGCAGTATTTT. The full variable domain, rest sourced from reference TRBV30 and TRBJ2-3, is SQTIHQWPATLVQPVGSPLSLECTVEGTSNPNLYWYRQAAGRGLQLLFYSVGIGQISSEVPQNLSASRPQDRQFILSSKKLLLSDSGFYLCAWTDRTSTDTQYFGPGTRLTVL.

V is TRBV7-2 and J is TRBJ2-5, with 13 bases lining up with TRBD2. Germline CDR1 SGHTA, CDR2 FQGNSA. Unmatched junction bases numbered 4, after V lost 5 bases and J lost 1 base. The CDR3 length is 16 residues. The CDR3 DNA sequence: TGTGCCAGCAGCACTAGACTAGCGGGGGGCCAAGAGACCCAGTACTTC. Its translation: CASSTRLAGGQETQYF.

This clone came up a few times. The J gene is TRBJ2-2, the V gene TRBV25-1; TRBD2 matches at 8 bases. V lost 5 bases to trimming and J lost 5 bases; unmatched junction nucleotides: 4. This CDR3 contains 14 residues. CDR1 is MGHDK, CDR2 SYGVNS, per germline. CDR3: CASSPREVTGELFF. The CDR3 nucleotides read TGTGCCAGCAGTCCGCGGGAGGTGACCGGGGAGCTGTTTTTT.

The rearrangement joins TRBV7-2 to TRBJ2-1; D gene unclear. V was trimmed by 1 base and J by 7 bases, leaving 8 bases between them. CDR1 SGHTA and CDR2 FQGNSA come from the germline V gene. The CDR3 sequence is 13 residues long. CDR3: CASSLELVNEQFF. In DNA form, the CDR3 reads TGTGCCAGCAGCTTAGAGCTAGTTAATGAGCAGTTCTTC.

This clone was detected only once. The rearrangement joins TRBV6-1 to TRBJ2-7; 13 bases line up with TRBD2. Germline values: CDR1 MNHNS, CDR2 SASEGT. V trimming: 5 bases; J trimming: 11 bases; junction bases outside the gene matches: 3. This CDR3 is 12 amino acids long. The CDR3 region is CASSWTSGREYF. The CDR3 bases are TGTGCCAGCAGTTGGACTAGCGGGAGAGAGTACTTC.

The chain joins TRBV10-3 to TRBJ2-3, with a possible D match to TRBD2 (7 bases). The CDR3 loop spans 12 amino acids. Trimming removed 6 bases at V and 5 bases at J, with 9 bases between. Germline lookup yields CDR1 ENHRY and CDR2 SYGVKD. CDR3 in DNA: TGTGCCATCAGAGGGGGGGGAGATACGCAGTATTTT. Amino acids: CAIRGGGDTQYF.

The chain has TRBV10-1 and TRBJ1-1; tentative D call: TRBD1 (5 bases). Germline CDR1 is WNHNN and CDR2 is SYGVQD (reference sequence). The CDR3 runs to 13 residues. The V and J ends lost 0 bases and 4 bases respectively, with 6 bases between them. This chain's CDR3 is CASSESGPTEAFF. In DNA form, the CDR3 reads TGCGCCAGCAGTGAGTCGGGGCCCACTGAAGCTTTCTTT.

The chain combines TRBV28 with TRBJ2-7; perhaps TRBD2 as D (6 bases). This CDR3 is built from 17 residues. From germline, CDR1 is MDHEN and CDR2 SYDVKM. Trimming left V 2 bases short and J 0 bases short, with 17 bases between. In DNA form, the CDR3 reads TGTGCCAGCAGTTTAAGTCCCGGGGTGGGACTCTCCTACGAGCAGTACTTC. Its translation is CASSLSPGVGLSYEQYF.

V and J are TRBV2 and TRBJ1-1; tentative D call: TRBD1 (5 bases). Per the germline V gene, CDR1 is SNHLY and CDR2 is FYNNEI. This CDR3 has 12 residues. The ends were cut back, 4 bases at V and 7 bases at J, with 10 bases in the middle. The CDR3 sequence: CASSGGRGEAFF. The CDR3 bases are TGTGCCAGCAGTGGAGGGAGGGGTGAAGCTTTCTTT.

The chain combines TRBV5-1 with TRBJ1-4, with D maybe TRBD1 (6 bases). CDR1 and CDR2 from the germline V gene are SGHRS and YFSETQ. V was shortened by 1 base and J by 8 bases, with 12 bases between the two germline ends. The CDR3 loop spans 14 amino acids. The CDR3 DNA reads TGCGCCAGCAGCTTGTCAGGGGACGGGGAAAAACTGTTTTTT. Translating it yields CASSLSGDGEKLFF. Drawing the rest from reference TRBV5-1 and TRBJ1-4, the complete variable domain is KAGVTQTPRYLIKTRGQQVTLSCSPISGHRSVSWYQQTPGQGLQFLFEYFSETQRNKGNFPGRFSGRQFSNSRSEMNVSTLELGDSALYLCASSLSGDGEKLFFGSGTQLSVL.

The rearrangement links TRBV30 to TRBJ1-5, with 10 bases identical to TRBD1. V shed 4 bases and J 6 bases; nucleotides not matched to a gene: 6. This CDR3 is built from 14 residues. Germline-derived CDR1 and CDR2 are GTSNPN and SVGIG (reference sequence). As DNA, the CDR3 is TGTGCCTGGACTCGACAGGGGGCAGGTCAGCCCCAGCATTTT. It is translated as CAWTRQGAGQPQHF.

This rearrangement joins TRBV7-9 to TRBJ1-2; possible D gene TRBD1, 5 bases. This CDR3 has 13 residues. The V end was cut by 3 bases, the J end by 7 bases, with 12 bases between. CDR1 is SEHNR, CDR2 FQNEAQ, per germline (reference sequence). CDR3 DNA: TGTGCCAGCAGCTTGCCCCAGGGTCTTGGCTACACCTTC. Protein sequence: CASSLPQGLGYTF.

The chain combines TRBV7-6 with TRBJ2-3, with D maybe TRBD2 (5 bases). Between the trimmed V and J ends, which lost 1 base and 0 bases, there was a span of 11 bases. The CDR3 length is 16 residues. Germline V CDR1 and CDR2: SGHVS, FNYEAQ. CDR3 sequence reads: CASSLDPAASTDTQYF. Here the CDR3 DNA reads TGTGCCAGCAGCTTAGACCCAGCGGCTAGCACAGATACGCAGTATTTT.

The J gene is TRBJ2-1, the V gene TRBV27, with 7 positions matching TRBD2. CDR1 and CDR2 (germline): MNHEY, SMNVEV (reference sequence). The CDR3 consists of 18 residues. The J segment lost 1 base and the V segment lost 5 bases, leaving 14 bases of the junction unmatched. DNA for the CDR3: TGTGCCAGCAGTCCCCGGGGTCGGAGCGGGGTTTCCTACAATGAGCAGTTCTTC. Translating gives CASSPRGRSGVSYNEQFF.

The chain links TRBV7-8 to TRBJ1-5, with 7 bases matching TRBD1. From germline, CDR1 is SGHVS and CDR2 FQNEAQ. The V and J ends lost 5 bases and 4 bases, in that order; junction bases with no gene match: 5. CDR3 length equals 14 residues. CDR3 sequence reads: CASSRDRLNQPQHF. Written as DNA, the CDR3 is TGTGCCAGCAGCCGGGACAGACTAAATCAGCCCCAGCATTTT. The entire variable domain, with the rest obtained from reference TRBV7-8 and TRBJ1-5, is as follows: GAGVSQSPRYKVAKRGQDVALRCDPISGHVSLFWYQQALGQGPEFLTYFQNEAQLDKSGLPSDRFFAERPEGSVSTLKIQRTQQEDSAVYLCASSRDRLNQPQHFGDGTRLSIL.

The CDR3 protein is CASSSGEGRLGETQYF. The CDR3 DNA sequence: TGTGCCAGCAGCTCCGGGGAGGGACGCCTAGGGGAGACCCAGTACTTC. The rearrangement uses TRBV7-9 and TRBJ2-5; 7 bases fit TRBD2. Germline CDR1 and CDR2: SEHNR and FQNEAQ (reference sequence). This CDR3 contains 16 residues. Trimming removed 4 bases from V and 5 bases from J; junction bases left unmatched: 13.

The chain joins TRBV4-3 to TRBJ2-5, with TRBD1 matching over 11 bases. Trimming removed 0 bases from V and 5 bases from J; junction bases left unmatched: 5. The germline gives CDR1 LGHNA, CDR2 YSLEER. This CDR3 region has 16 residues. CDR3 sequence: CASSQDTGTGGETQYF. In DNA form, the CDR3 reads TGCGCCAGCAGCCAAGACACCGGGACAGGGGGTGAGACCCAGTACTTC.

The rearrangement joins TRBV5-8 to TRBJ1-5, with D unresolved. Per the germline V gene, CDR1 is SGHTS and CDR2 is YDEGEE. The CDR3 consists of 15 residues. V was clipped by 3 bases and J by 5 bases, with 15 bases between them. This CDR3 is CASSSGLARDQPQHF. CDR3 DNA: TGTGCCAGCAGCTCCGGGTTGGCGAGGGATCAGCCCCAGCATTTT. Together with reference TRBV5-8 and TRBJ1-5, the CDR3 gives the full variable domain: EAGVTQSPTHLIKTRGQQATLRCSPISGHTSVYWYQQALGLGLQFLLWYDEGEERNRGNFPPRFSGRQFPNYSSELNVNALELEDSALYLCASSSGLARDQPQHFGDGTRLSIL.

The chain has TRBV7-2 and TRBJ1-2; TRBD1 matches at 9 bases. J gave up 8 bases and V 1 base, and 5 bases lay outside the gene matches. CDR1 SGHTA and CDR2 FQGNSA come from the germline V gene. The CDR3 is made up of 14 amino acids. CDR3 loop: CASSLGTGEGGYTF. CDR3 DNA: TGTGCCAGCAGCTTAGGGACAGGGGAGGGCGGCTACACCTTC.

The rearrangement links TRBV7-2 to TRBJ1-1, with D possibly being TRBD1 (5 bases). The CDR3 loop spans 15 amino acids. The V end lost 2 bases, the J end lost 4 bases, and 14 bases lay between the germline ends. Germline V gives CDR1 SGHTA, CDR2 FQGNSA. CDR3 residues: CASSLFGQGSTEAFF. CDR3 nucleotide sequence: TGTGCCAGCAGCTTATTCGGCCAGGGCAGCACTGAAGCTTTCTTT. The whole variable domain, remainder taken from reference TRBV7-2 and TRBJ1-1, is GAGVSQSPSNKVTEKGKDVELRCDPISGHTALYWYRQSLGQGLEFLIYFQGNSAPDKSGLPSDRFSAERTGGSVSTLTIQRTQQEDSAVYLCASSLFGQGSTEAFFGQGTRLTVV.

This clone was counted once. The rearrangement uses TRBV5-4 and TRBJ2-5, with D possibly matching TRBD2 (5 bases). The V gene's germline CDR1 is SGHNT and CDR2 YYREEE (reference sequence). This CDR3 spans 13 amino acids. Trimming left V 1 base short and J 5 bases short, with 9 bases between. CDR3 DNA: TGTGCCAGCAGCTTGCCCCCGGGGGAGACCCAGTACTTC. This sequence encodes CASSLPPGETQYF.

The chain couples TRBV2 to TRBJ1-1; 8 nucleotides align to TRBD1. The germline V gene has CDR1 SNHLY and CDR2 FYNNEI. This CDR3 is 14 amino acids long. After removal of 7 bases from V and 4 bases from J, the junction contained 8 bases not matched to a gene. The CDR3 DNA follows: TGTGCCAGCACAGGGGGCGCACAGGGCACTGAAGCTTTCTTT. Translating it yields CASTGGAQGTEAFF.